This T cell receptor beta chain was identified during a study of neurological immune-mediated disorders. The cDNA was generated through 5'RACE incorporating 10-nucleotide random UMIs. TCRdb re-called the 5' RACE reads through MiXCR, storing one row per CDR3 protein. The sample shows 81,000 or so distinct CDR3 sequences, approximately 13% of them seen only once. Time point defined: longitudinal time-point 2. This clonotype occurred many times. CDR1 and CDR2 from the germline V gene are LGHDT and YNNKEL (reference sequence). The V gene end was trimmed by 4 bases and the J gene end by 3 bases; junction bases not matched to a gene: 0. The CDR3 consists of 14 residues.

This rearrangement joins TRBV3-1 to TRBJ2-7; 13 bases line up with TRBD2. The sequencing input was PBMCs. The origin of this receptor is a female donor with HTLV-1-associated myelopathy (HAM/TSP). The DNA of the CDR3 is TGTGCCAGCAGCCGGACTAGCGGGGGCTACGAGCAGTACTTC. Protein: CASSRTSGGYEQYF.